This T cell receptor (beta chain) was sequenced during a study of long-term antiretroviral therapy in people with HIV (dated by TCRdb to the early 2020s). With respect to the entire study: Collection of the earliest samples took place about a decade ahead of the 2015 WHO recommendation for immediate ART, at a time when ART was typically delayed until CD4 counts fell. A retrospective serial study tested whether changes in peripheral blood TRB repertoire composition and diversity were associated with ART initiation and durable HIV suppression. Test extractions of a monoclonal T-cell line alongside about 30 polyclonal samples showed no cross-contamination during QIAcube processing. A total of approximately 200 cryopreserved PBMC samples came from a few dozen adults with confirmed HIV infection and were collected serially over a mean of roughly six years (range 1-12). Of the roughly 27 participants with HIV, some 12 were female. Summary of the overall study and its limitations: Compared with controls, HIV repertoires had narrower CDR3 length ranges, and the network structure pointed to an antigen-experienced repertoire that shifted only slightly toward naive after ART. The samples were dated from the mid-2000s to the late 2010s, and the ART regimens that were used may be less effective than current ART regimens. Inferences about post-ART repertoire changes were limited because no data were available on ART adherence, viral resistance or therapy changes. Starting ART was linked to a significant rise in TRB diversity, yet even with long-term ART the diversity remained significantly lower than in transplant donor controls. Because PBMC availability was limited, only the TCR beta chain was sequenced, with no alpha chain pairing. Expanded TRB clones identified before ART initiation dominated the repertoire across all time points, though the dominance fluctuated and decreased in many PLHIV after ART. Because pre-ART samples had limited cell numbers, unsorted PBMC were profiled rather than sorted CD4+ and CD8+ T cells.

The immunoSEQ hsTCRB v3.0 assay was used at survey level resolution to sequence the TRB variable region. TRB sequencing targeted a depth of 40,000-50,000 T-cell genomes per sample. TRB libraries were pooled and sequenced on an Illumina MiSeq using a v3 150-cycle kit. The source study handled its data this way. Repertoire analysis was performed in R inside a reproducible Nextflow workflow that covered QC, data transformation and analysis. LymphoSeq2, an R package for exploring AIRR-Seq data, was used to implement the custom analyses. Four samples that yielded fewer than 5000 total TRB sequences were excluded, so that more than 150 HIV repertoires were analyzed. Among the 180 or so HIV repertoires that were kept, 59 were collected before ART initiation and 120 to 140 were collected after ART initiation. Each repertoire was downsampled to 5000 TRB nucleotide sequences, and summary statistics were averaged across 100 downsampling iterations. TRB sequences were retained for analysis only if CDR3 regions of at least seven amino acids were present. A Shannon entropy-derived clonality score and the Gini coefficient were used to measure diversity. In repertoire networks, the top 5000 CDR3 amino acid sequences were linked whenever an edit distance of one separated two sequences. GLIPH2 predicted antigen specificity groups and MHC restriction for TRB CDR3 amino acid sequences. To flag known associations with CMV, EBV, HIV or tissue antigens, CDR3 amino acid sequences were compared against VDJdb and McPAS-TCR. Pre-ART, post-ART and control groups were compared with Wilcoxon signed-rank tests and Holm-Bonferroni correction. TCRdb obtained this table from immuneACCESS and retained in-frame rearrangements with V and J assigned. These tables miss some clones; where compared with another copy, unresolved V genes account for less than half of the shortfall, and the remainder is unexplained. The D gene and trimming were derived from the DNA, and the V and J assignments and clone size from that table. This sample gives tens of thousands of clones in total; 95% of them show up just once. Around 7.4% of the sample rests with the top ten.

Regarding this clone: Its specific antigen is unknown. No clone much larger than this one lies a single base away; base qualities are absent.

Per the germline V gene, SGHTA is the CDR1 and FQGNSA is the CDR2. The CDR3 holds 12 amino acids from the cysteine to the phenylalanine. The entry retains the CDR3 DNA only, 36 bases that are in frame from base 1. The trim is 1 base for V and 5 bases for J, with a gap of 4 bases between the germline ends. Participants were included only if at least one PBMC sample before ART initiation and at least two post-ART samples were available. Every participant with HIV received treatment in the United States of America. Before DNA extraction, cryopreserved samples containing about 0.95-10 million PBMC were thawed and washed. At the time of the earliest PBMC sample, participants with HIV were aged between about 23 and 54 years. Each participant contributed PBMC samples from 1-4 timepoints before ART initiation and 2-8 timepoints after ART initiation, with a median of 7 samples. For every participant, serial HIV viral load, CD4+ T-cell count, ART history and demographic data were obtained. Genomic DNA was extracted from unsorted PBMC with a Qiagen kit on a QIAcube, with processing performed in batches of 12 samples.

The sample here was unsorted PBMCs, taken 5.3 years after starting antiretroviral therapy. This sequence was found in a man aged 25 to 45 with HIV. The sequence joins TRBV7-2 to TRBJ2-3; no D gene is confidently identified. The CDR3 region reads CASSLDIDTQYF. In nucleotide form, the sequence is TGTGCCAGCAGCTTAGATATAGATACGCAGTATTTT. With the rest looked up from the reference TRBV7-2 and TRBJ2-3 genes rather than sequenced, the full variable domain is GAGVSQSPSNKVTEKGKDVELRCDPISGHTALYWYRQSLGQGLEFLIYFQGNSAPDKSGLPSDRFSAERTGGSVSTLTIQRTQQEDSAVYLCASSLDIDTQYFGPGTRLTVL.